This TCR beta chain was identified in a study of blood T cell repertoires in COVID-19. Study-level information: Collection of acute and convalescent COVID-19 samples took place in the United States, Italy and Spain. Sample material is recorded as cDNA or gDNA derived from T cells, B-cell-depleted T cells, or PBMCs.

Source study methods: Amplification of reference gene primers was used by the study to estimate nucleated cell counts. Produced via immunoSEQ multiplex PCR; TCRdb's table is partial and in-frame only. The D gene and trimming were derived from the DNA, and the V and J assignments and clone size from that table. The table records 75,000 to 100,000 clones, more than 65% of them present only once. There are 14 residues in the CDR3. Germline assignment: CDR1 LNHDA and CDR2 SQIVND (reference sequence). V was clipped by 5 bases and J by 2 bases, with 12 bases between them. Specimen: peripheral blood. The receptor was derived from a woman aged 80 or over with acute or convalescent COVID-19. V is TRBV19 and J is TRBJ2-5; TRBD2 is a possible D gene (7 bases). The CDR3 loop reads CASSQGGGQETQYF. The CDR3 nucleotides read TGTGCCAGTAGTCAAGGGGGAGGGCAAGAGACCCAGTACTTC.